Below, 3 T cell receptor beta chains from the same sample are listed, as sequenced in a study of cytomegalovirus exposure and HLA in healthy donors. Amplification used 60 Vbeta primers and 13 Jbeta primers. Method: immunoSEQ multiplex PCR; TCRdb's copy keeps in-frame clones and lacks some. This table holds around 150,000 clones, around 80% found once. Sequencing was performed on PBMCs. Receptor source: a man in his forties in good health and CMV-seronegative.

The chain couples TRBV27 to TRBJ2-2; 8 bases agree with TRBD1. Germline V gene sequence: CDR1 MNHEY, CDR2 SMNVEV (reference sequence). The CDR3 is made up of 15 amino acids. V trimming: 6 bases; J trimming: 5 bases; junction bases outside the gene matches: 8. Here the CDR3 DNA reads TGTGCCAGCAGCGTCGGGACAGGATCGACCGGGGAGCTGTTTTTT. Translating gives CASSVGTGSTGELFF.

V is TRBV7-6 and J is TRBJ2-7; no definite D call. Germline CDR1 reads SGHVS; CDR2 reads FNYEAQ. The CDR3 has 14 amino acids. Trimming took 5 bases from V and 7 from J, leaving 18 bases between them. The DNA for the CDR3 is TGTGCCAGCAGCCCAGCTGGCAGTCGGAGTGAGCAGTACTTC. Encoded protein: CASSPAGSRSEQYF.

This chain links TRBV27 with TRBJ1-5, with D unclear. The germline V and J ends were trimmed by 2 bases and 0 bases, with 5 bases remaining between them. Germline V CDR1 and CDR2: MNHEY, SMNVEV (reference sequence). CDR3 size: 14 residues. CDR3 in amino acids: CASSLEHSNQPQHF. Here the CDR3 DNA reads TGTGCCAGCAGTTTAGAGCATAGCAATCAGCCCCAGCATTTT.